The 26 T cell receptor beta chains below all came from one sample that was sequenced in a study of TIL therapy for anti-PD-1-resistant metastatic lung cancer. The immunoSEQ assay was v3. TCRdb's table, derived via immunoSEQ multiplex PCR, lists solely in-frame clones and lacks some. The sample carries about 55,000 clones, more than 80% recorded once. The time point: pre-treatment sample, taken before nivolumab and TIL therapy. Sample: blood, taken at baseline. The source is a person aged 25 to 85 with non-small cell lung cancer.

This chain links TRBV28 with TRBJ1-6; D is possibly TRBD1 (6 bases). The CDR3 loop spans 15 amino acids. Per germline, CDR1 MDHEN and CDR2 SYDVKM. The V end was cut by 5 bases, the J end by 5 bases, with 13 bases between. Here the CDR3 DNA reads TGTGCCAGCAGTAAGTCTCAGGGGAATAATTCACCCCTCCACTTT. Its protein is CASSKSQGNNSPLHF.

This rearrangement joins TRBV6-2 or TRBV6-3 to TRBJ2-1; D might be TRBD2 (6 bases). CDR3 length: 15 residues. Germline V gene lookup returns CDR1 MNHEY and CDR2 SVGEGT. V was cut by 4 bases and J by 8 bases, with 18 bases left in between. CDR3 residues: CASSWDFRTEDEQFF. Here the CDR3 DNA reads TGTGCCAGCAGTTGGGACTTTCGGACCGAGGATGAGCAGTTCTTC.

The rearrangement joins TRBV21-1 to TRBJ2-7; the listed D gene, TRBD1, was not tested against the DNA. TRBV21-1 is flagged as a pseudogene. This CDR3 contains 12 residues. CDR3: CAISSQGGEQYF. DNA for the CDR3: TGTGCCATCTCGAGTCAGGGCGGCGAGCAGTACTTC.

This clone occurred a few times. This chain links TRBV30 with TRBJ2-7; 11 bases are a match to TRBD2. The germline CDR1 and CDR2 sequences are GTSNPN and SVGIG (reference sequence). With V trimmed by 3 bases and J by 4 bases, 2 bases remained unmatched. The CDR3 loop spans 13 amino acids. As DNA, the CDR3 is TGTGCCTGGAGGACTAGCGGGAAATACGAGCAGTACTTC. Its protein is CAWRTSGKYEQYF.

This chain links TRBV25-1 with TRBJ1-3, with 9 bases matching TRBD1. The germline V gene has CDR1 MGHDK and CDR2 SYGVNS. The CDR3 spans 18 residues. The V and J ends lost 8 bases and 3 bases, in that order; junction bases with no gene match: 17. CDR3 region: CASRPRDRAGRVGNTIYF. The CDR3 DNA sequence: TGTGCCAGCCGCCCCCGGGACAGGGCTGGGAGGGTTGGAAACACCATATATTTT.

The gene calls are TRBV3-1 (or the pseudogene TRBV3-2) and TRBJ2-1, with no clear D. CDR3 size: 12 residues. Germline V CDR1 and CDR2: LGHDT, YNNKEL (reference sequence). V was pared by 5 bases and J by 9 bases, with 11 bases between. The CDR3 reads CASSDDWGEQFF. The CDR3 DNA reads TGTGCCAGCAGCGACGATTGGGGTGAGCAGTTCTTC.

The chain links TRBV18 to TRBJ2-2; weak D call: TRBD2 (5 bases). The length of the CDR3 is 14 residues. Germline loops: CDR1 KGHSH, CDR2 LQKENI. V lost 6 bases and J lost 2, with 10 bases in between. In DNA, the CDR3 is TGTGCCAGCTCCCTACGGGAAAACACCGGGGAGCTGTTTTTT. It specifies CASSLRENTGELFF. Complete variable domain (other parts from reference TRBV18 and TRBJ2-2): NAGVMQNPRHLVRRRGQEARLRCSPMKGHSHVYWYRQLPEEGLKFMVYLQKENIIDESGMPKERFSAEFPKEGPSILRIQQVVRGDSAAYFCASSLRENTGELFFGEGSRLTVL.

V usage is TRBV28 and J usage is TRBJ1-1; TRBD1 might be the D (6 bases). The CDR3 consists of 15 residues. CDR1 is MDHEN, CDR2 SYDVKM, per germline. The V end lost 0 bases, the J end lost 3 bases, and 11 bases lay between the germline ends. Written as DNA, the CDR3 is TGTGCCAGCAGTTTATGGGGGGCGGGAGACACTGAAGCTTTCTTT. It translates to CASSLWGAGDTEAFF.

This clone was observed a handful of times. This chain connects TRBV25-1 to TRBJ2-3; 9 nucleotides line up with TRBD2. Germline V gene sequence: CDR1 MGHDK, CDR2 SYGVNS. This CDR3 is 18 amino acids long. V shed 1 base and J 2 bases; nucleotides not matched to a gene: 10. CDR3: CASSESPILAGYTDTQYF. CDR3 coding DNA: TGTGCCAGCAGTGAATCCCCGATCCTAGCGGGGTACACAGATACGCAGTATTTT.

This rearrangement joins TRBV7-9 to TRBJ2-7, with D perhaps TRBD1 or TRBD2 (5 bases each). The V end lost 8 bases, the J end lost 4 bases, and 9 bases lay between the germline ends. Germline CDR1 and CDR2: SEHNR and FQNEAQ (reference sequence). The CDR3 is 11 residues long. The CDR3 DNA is TGTGCCAGCGGGGACGGTTACGAGCAGTACTTC. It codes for CASGDGYEQYF.

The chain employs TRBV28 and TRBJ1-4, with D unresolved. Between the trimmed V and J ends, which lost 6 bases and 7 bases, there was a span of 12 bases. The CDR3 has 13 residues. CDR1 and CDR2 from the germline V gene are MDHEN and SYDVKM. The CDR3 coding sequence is TGTGCCAGCAGGCCTCCCCCAGGTGAAAAACTGTTTTTT. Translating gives CASRPPPGEKLFF.

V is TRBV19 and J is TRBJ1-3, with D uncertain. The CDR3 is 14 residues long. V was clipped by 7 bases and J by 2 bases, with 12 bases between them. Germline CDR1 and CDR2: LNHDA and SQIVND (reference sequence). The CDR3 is CASIKTATGNTIYF. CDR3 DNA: TGTGCCAGTATTAAGACTGCCACTGGAAACACCATATATTTT.

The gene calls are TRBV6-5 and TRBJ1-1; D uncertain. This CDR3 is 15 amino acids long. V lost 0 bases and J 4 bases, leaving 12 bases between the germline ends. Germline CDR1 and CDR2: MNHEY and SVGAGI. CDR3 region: CASSYSTGGTTEAFF. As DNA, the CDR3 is TGTGCCAGCAGTTACTCGACGGGAGGAACCACTGAAGCTTTCTTT.

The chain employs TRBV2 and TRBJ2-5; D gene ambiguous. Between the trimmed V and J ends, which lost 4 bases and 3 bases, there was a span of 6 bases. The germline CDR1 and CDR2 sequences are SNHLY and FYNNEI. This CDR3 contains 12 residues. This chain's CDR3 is CASSAREETQYF. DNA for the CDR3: TGTGCCAGCAGTGCAAGAGAAGAGACCCAGTACTTC.

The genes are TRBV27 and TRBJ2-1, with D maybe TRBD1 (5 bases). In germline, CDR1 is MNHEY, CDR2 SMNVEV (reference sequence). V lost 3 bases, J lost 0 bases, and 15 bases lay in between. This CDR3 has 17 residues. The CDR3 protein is CASSLLDSELSYNEQFF. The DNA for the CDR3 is TGTGCCAGCAGTTTGCTCGACAGCGAACTCTCCTACAATGAGCAGTTCTTC.

The CDR3 loop is CASRSRGEGTEAFF. The CDR3 DNA reads as TGCGCCAGCAGGAGTAGAGGAGAGGGGACTGAAGCTTTCTTT. This chain joins TRBV5-1 and TRBJ1-1, with D maybe TRBD1 (5 bases). V was clipped by 5 bases and J by 5 bases, with 16 bases between them. The germline gives CDR1 SGHRS, CDR2 YFSETQ. The CDR3 is 14 residues long.

CDR3 bases: TGCACCAGCAGCCAAGATACCCCCCAGCCCTACGAGCAGTACTTC. Its translation is CTSSQDTPQPYEQYF. This chain uses TRBV1 with TRBJ2-7. TRBV1 is labeled a pseudogene. CDR3 length: 15 residues.

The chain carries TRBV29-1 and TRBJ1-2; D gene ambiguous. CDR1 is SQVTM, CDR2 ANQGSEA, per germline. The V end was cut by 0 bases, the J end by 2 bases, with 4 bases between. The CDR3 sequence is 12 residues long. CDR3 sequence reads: CSVEDGNYGYTF. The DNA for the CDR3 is TGCAGCGTTGAAGACGGCAACTATGGCTACACCTTC.

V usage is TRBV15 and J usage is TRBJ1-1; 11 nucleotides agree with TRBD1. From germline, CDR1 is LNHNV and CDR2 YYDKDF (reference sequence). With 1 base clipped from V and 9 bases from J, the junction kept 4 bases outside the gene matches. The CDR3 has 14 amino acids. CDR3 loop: CATSRGGTGGQAFF. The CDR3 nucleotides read TGTGCCACCAGCAGAGGTGGGACAGGGGGGCAAGCTTTCTTT.

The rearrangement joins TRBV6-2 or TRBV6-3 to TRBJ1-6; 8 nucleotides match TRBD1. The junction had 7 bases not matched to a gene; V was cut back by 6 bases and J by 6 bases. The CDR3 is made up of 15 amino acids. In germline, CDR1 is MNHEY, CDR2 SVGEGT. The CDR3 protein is CASSQGTGPNSPLHF. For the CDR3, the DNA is TGTGCCAGCAGCCAGGGGACAGGTCCTAATTCACCCCTCCACTTT.

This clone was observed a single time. CDR3 in amino acids: CASSLVAGEGGYTF. The CDR3 coding sequence is TGCGCCAGCAGCTTGGTTGCAGGGGAGGGTGGCTACACCTTC. The chain carries TRBV5-1 and TRBJ1-2; tentative D call: TRBD1 (6 bases). Germline loops: CDR1 SGHRS, CDR2 YFSETQ. Deletions cut 0 bases from V and 7 bases from J, with 13 bases between. There are 14 residues in the CDR3.

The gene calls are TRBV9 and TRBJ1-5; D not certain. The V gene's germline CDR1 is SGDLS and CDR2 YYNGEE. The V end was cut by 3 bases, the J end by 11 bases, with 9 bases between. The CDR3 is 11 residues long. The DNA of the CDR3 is TGTGCCAGCAGCGGACGGGGAGCCCAGCATTTT. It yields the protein CASSGRGAQHF.

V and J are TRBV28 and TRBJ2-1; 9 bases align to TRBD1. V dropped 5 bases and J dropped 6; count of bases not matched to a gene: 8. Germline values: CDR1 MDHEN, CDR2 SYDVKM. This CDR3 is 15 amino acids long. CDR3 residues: CASSPPGQGINEQFF. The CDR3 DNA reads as TGTGCCAGCAGTCCTCCGGGACAGGGAATCAATGAGCAGTTCTTC.

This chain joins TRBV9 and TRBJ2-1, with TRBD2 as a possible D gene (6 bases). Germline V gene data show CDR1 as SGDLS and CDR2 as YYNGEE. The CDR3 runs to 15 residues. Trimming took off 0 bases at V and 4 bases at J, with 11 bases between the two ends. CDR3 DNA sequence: TGTGCCAGCAGCGTAGAGAGCGGGTCGTACAATGAGCAGTTCTTC. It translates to CASSVESGSYNEQFF.

In DNA, the CDR3 is TGTGCCACCGCGGGACAGTCATTTTATGGCTACACCTTC. Amino acid sequence: CATAGQSFYGYTF. The chain couples TRBV2 to TRBJ1-2; 7 bases are a match to TRBD1. Germline V gene data show CDR1 as SNHLY and CDR2 as FYNNEI. The CDR3 sequence is 13 residues long. V shed 10 bases, J shed 5 bases, and the junction held 10 bases outside the gene matches.

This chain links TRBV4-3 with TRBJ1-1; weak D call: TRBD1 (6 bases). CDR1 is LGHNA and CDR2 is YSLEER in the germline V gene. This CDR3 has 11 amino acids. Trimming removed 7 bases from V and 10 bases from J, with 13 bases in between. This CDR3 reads CASIPTRGAFF. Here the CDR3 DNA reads TGCGCCAGCATCCCTACCAGGGGAGCTTTCTTT.